The clone carrying this T cell receptor (beta chain) was seen a few times. TCRdb passed the RT-PCR reads through MiXCR, listing each CDR3 protein once. The data hold a few hundred thousand distinct CDR3 sequences, with around 11% observed a single time. The data were obtained in a study of response to subunit inactivated influenza vaccine. CDR1 and CDR2 from the germline V gene are SGHRS and YFSETQ. The CDR3 covers 16 residues. V shed 0 bases and J 1 base; nucleotides not matched to a gene: 3. The same data also contributed to another study, on T cells expressing NK-cell markers. That study reports: What made the TCR beta cDNA was 5'RACE template switching with UMIs. Seropositivity for HCMV was found in seven of the eight sequenced donors, with one seronegative.

The rearrangement joins TRBV5-1 to TRBJ2-5; 10 nucleotides agree with TRBD1. The source of this sequence is a man aged 50-59 years who received an inactivated influenza vaccine. The sample here was PBMCs from blood, taken on the day of vaccination. The CDR3 sequence: CASSLAGQGGQETQYF. In DNA form, the CDR3 reads TGCGCCAGCAGCTTGGCCGGACAGGGGGGCCAAGAGACCCAGTACTTC.